The rows below give T cell receptor beta chains drawn from one sample of a study of T-cell memory formation after mild COVID-19. TCRdb independently ran MiXCR on the 5' RACE reads; one entry per CDR3 protein. The table shows some 48,000 distinct CDR3 sequences, with 27% occurring only once. Source material: PBMCs or a T cell subset sorted from them (not recorded which). These receptor sequences come from a man aged 18 to 35 who had mild COVID-19 (a few samples of this study predate the infection). Cell type and time point are not known. Both conserved end residues are part of each CDR3. A D gene is named only where the DNA matches it firmly. Only part of the rows carry a size: once, few, many, or a class if the clone is expanded.

cdr3_nt cdr3_aa clone_size j_call v_call d_call
TGTGCCAGCAGTATGACAGGTGAACAGGGAGTCAATGAGCAGTTCTTC CASSMTGEQGVNEQFF many TRBJ2-1 TRBV12-3/TRBV12-4 -
TGCGCCAGCAGCAAATTACAACTAGGCGGCTACACCTTC CASSKLQLGGYTF few TRBJ1-2 TRBV5-1 -
TGCAGTGCTAGGGTGGTTTCCCTGTCTGAAGCTTTCTTT CSARVVSLSEAFF - TRBJ1-1 TRBV20-1 -
TGTGCCATCACTAGCGGGGGGGACCCTAGCACAGATACGCAGTATTTT CAITSGGDPSTDTQYF - TRBJ2-3 TRBV10-3 TRBD2
TGTGCCACCAGCGAGACCGATTACGAGCAGTACTTC CATSETDYEQYF few TRBJ2-7 TRBV15 -
TGTGCCAGCAGCTTCCGGGACGGTCCCTACGAGCAGTACTTC CASSFRDGPYEQYF - TRBJ2-7 TRBV7-3 -
TGTGCCAGCAGTGCTAGTGCTCGCAATGAGCAGTTCTTC CASSASARNEQFF few TRBJ2-1 TRBV6-4 -
TGCGCCAGCAGCCAAGAGGCGCGGGAGATGGCGAACACTGAAGCTTTCTTT CASSQEAREMANTEAFF - TRBJ1-1 TRBV4-3 -
TGTGCCAGCAGCGTTGGTACTTCCTACAATGAGCAGTTCTTC CASSVGTSYNEQFF - TRBJ2-1 TRBV9 -
TGCAGCGTTGAAGTAGCGAGCCCCGGCTATGAGCAGTTCTTC CSVEVASPGYEQFF few TRBJ2-1 TRBV29-1 -
TGTGCCAGCAGTGAATGGAACACTGAAGCTTTCTTT CASSEWNTEAFF - TRBJ1-1 TRBV6-1 -
TGTGCCAGCAGGCCCCGGCGAAGGGGGAGCACAGATACGCAGTATTTT CASRPRRRGSTDTQYF few TRBJ2-3 TRBV27 -
TGTGCCAGCAGCCTGACAGGGCGACAGCCCCAGCATTTT CASSLTGRQPQHF - TRBJ1-5 TRBV6-5 TRBD1
TGCGCCAGCAGCCAACCTCGGACTAGCGGGGGGTACAATGAGCAGTTCTTC CASSQPRTSGGYNEQFF - TRBJ2-1 TRBV4-3 TRBD2
TGCGCCAGCAGCCAAGCCCCTGGGGGGGAGACCCAGTACTTC CASSQAPGGETQYF few TRBJ2-5 TRBV4-1 -
TGTGCCAGCAGCTTTTCCGTCCTTAGCTACAATGAGCAGTTCTTC CASSFSVLSYNEQFF - TRBJ2-1 TRBV7-2 -
TGTGCCAGCAGCGATACAGGGTCCTACAATGAGCAGTTCTTC CASSDTGSYNEQFF - TRBJ2-1 TRBV11-1 -
TGTGCCAGCAGCCACGAGGGCGGTACGGGGGAGCAGTACTTC CASSHEGGTGEQYF - TRBJ2-7 TRBV7-8 -
TGTGCCATCAGTGAGTGGGGCGGGGGGCCGCACGAGCAGTACTTC CAISEWGGGPHEQYF many TRBJ2-7 TRBV10-3 TRBD2
TGTGCCAGCAGCTTAGCACAGGCCGGGAATGAGCAGTTCTTC CASSLAQAGNEQFF few TRBJ2-1 TRBV7-9 -
TGTGCCAGCAGCCAAACCGTCAACAAGATCTTC CASSQTVNKIF - TRBJ2-1 TRBV4-2 -
TGCGCCAGCAGCACACGACTAGCGGGGTGGCTGGAGACCCAGTACTTC CASSTRLAGWLETQYF - TRBJ2-5 TRBV5-1 TRBD2
TGTGCCAGCAGTTACTCCGACGAGCAGTACTTC CASSYSDEQYF - TRBJ2-7 TRBV6-6 -
TGCGCCAGCAGGGATTCCTGGGGGGGCACTGAAGCTTTCTTT CASRDSWGGTEAFF few TRBJ1-1 TRBV10-2 -
TGCAGTGCTTGGGTAGGGGATGGCTACACCTTC CSAWVGDGYTF - TRBJ1-2 TRBV20-1 -
TGTGCCAGCAGCATAGGCTTTAGCTCCTACAATGAGCAGTTCTTC CASSIGFSSYNEQFF - TRBJ2-1 TRBV7-8 -
TGTGCCAGCCGGGCTCTAGCGTGGGAGACCCAGTACTTC CASRALAWETQYF few TRBJ2-5 TRBV2 -
TGCGCCAGCAGCTTGCGGGCAAGCTCCTACAATGAGCAGTTCTTC CASSLRASSYNEQFF few TRBJ2-1 TRBV5-1 -
TGTGCCAGCAGCCCCGTTTTAGTTCAGGGCGGCATTCAGTACTTC CASSPVLVQGGIQYF few TRBJ2-4 TRBV7-9 -
TGCGCCAGCAGCCAAAGTCCGGGACAGGGGGCCCTGAACACTGAAGCTTTCTTT CASSQSPGQGALNTEAFF - TRBJ1-1 TRBV4-3 TRBD1
TGTGCCAGCAGCCAAGAAAGGGGGCTAGGTGAAAAACTGTTTTTT CASSQERGLGEKLFF - TRBJ1-4 TRBV4-2 TRBD1
TGCAGTGCTAGAGATCTCTATGATTATAGCAATCAGCCCCAGCATTTT CSARDLYDYSNQPQHF - TRBJ1-5 TRBV20-1 -
TGTGCCAGCAGTTACTATAGCGGTTGCACAGATACGCAGTATTTT CASSYYSGCTDTQYF - TRBJ2-3 TRBV12-3/TRBV12-4 -
TGTGCCAGCAGCGTAAGGGGGTACTATGGCTACACCTTC CASSVRGYYGYTF - TRBJ1-2 TRBV12-3/TRBV12-4 -
TGCAGCGTCCATCGGACAGGGATGGAGCAGTTCTTC CSVHRTGMEQFF few TRBJ2-1 TRBV29-1 TRBD1
TGCGCCAGCAGCCAAGATCCGGGGGGCGGCGAGCAGTACTTC CASSQDPGGGEQYF many TRBJ2-7 TRBV4-3 -
TGTGCCACCAGTGATGGAACAGGGAGGGTCGGGGCCAACGTCCTGACTTTC CATSDGTGRVGANVLTF few TRBJ2-6 TRBV24-1 -
TGTGCCAGCAGTTTAATAGGGACAGGGGGCAATGAGCAGTTCTTC CASSLIGTGGNEQFF few TRBJ2-1 TRBV28 TRBD1
TGCGCCAGCAGCCAAGACCCGTGGGCCAAAAACATTCAGTACTTC CASSQDPWAKNIQYF - TRBJ2-4 TRBV4-1 -